This T cell receptor (beta chain) was obtained from a study of CD8+ T cells in alopecia areata. Study summary: The study gave treated patients oral tofacitinib at 5 to 10 mg twice daily. Once tofacitinib had been taken for 6 to 18 months, 6 months off drug followed.

CDR3 length equals 12 residues. In germline, CDR1 is MNHEY, CDR2 SMNVEV (reference sequence). Germline trimming cut 8 bases from V and 6 bases from J; bases unmatched to any gene: 2. From alopecia areata patients, lesional scalp punch biopsies and peripheral blood were collected. Following extraction, RNA underwent reverse transcription to cDNA, which served as the sequencing template. The protocol was immunoSEQ multiplex PCR, while the TCRdb copy is restricted to in-frame clones and leaves out a portion. In the table there are roughly 250,000 clones, around two thirds of which are singletons. This chain links TRBV27 with TRBJ1-2; the match to TRBD1 covers 11 bases. Material: CD4+ T cells sorted from blood, obtained at week 0. The receptor comes from a human donor with alopecia areata. The CDR3 reads CASWTGGDGYTF. The CDR3, as DNA: TGTGCCAGCTGGACAGGGGGCGATGGCTACACCTTC.